Each of the 29 T cell receptor beta chains below was sequenced from the same sample in a study of blood T cells in healthy people across ages. The authors ran a second PCR of about 7 to 12 cycles using a sample-barcoded 5' primer and a J-beta primer mix. TCRdb ran MiXCR on the 5' RACE reads and lists one entry per CDR3 protein. This table has around 800,000 distinct CDR3 sequences, under 55% appearing once. Sequencing was done on a sample of blood. Every receptor here comes from a man aged 60 to 75 in good health.

The chain uses TRBV3-1 and TRBJ1-2; a possible D gene is TRBD1 (5 bases). The CDR3 length is 13 residues. The V and J ends lost 5 bases and 5 bases respectively, with 12 bases between them. Germline V gene lookup returns CDR1 LGHDT and CDR2 YNNKEL (reference sequence). In DNA, the CDR3 is TGTGCCAGCAGCGAAAGGGGTTTGTATGGCTACACCTTC. This gives the protein CASSERGLYGYTF.

J is TRBJ2-1 and V is TRBV20-1, with 11 nucleotides matching TRBD2. Germline loops: CDR1 DFQATT, CDR2 SNEGSKA (reference sequence). This CDR3 is 14 amino acids long. Trimming cost V 5 bases and J 2 bases; bases outside gene matches: 2. The CDR3 loop reads CSAYSGGAYNEQFF. CDR3 sequence (DNA): TGCAGTGCTTATAGCGGGGGGGCCTACAATGAGCAGTTCTTC.

V and J are TRBV7-9 and TRBJ1-5, with D possibly TRBD1 on 6 matching bases. This CDR3 region has 14 residues. CDR1 SEHNR and CDR2 FQNEAQ come from the germline V gene (reference sequence). V lost 5 bases, J lost 7 bases, and 15 bases lay in between. The CDR3 coding sequence is TGTGCCAGCAGCCCCACAGGAGGGGGGCAGCCCCAGCATTTT. Translated: CASSPTGGGQPQHF. Full variable domain (outside the CDR3, taken from reference TRBV7-9 and TRBJ1-5): DTGVSQNPRHKITKRGQNVTFRCDPISEHNRLYWYRQTLGQGPEFLTYFQNEAQLEKSRLLSDRFSAERPKGSFSTLEIQRTEQGDSAMYLCASSPTGGGQPQHFGDGTRLSIL.

This rearrangement joins TRBV10-2 to TRBJ2-7; TRBD2 agrees at 8 bases. Trimming cost V 8 bases and J 0 bases; bases outside gene matches: 9. Looked up from germline, CDR1 is WSHSY and CDR2 is SAAADI. The CDR3 extends over 15 amino acids. CDR3 nucleotides: TGCGCCAGCGGCGGCGGGGGGCGAAGCTCCTACGAGCAGTACTTC. This translates into CASGGGGRSSYEQYF.

This clonotype was picked up a small number of times. This chain connects TRBV7-3 to TRBJ2-3; a possible D gene is TRBD2 (7 bases). Germline CDR1 and CDR2: SGHTA and FQGTGA. The CDR3 runs 16 residues. V was cut by 3 bases and J by 0 bases, with 13 bases left in between. The CDR3 DNA reads as TGTGCCAGCAGCTTCGCCGGGGGGCCTAGCACAGATACGCAGTATTTT. Its translation is CASSFAGGPSTDTQYF.

This clonotype was seen only a few times. This rearrangement joins TRBV11-2 to TRBJ2-6; the D gene is possibly TRBD1 (8 bases). Germline V gene lookup returns CDR1 SGHAT and CDR2 FQNNGV. This CDR3 has 22 amino acids. V dropped 2 bases and J dropped 0 bases, with 26 bases sitting between them. The CDR3 loop reads CASSLPKRTGTKKSSGANVLTF. The CDR3 bases are TGTGCCAGCAGCTTACCAAAAAGGACAGGGACTAAGAAAAGCTCTGGGGCCAACGTCCTGACTTTC.

Note on this clonotype: Its ends do not fully match the called genes, so a read error is possible. The V gene is TRBV7-9, the J gene TRBJ1-6, with a tentative D call TRBD1 (6 bases). The CDR3 has 14 amino acids. From germline, CDR1 is SEHNR and CDR2 FQNEAQ (reference sequence). Here the CDR3 DNA reads TGTGCCGGCAGCCAACAGGGCCCCCAGTCACCCCTCCACTTT. Protein product: CAGSQQGPQSPLHF.

This clonotype appeared a few times. The chain joins TRBV28 to TRBJ1-2; D gene unclear. CDR3 length equals 15 residues. CDR1 and CDR2 from the germline V gene are MDHEN and SYDVKM. Between the trimmed V and J ends, which lost 7 bases and 4 bases, there was a span of 19 bases. CDR3 bases: TGTGCCAGCATTACGAACCAGGCAGGACCCTATGGCTACACCTTC. This encodes CASITNQAGPYGYTF.

This clonotype has more than one count but fewer than ten. V and J are TRBV15 and TRBJ2-7; D is undetermined. The CDR3 runs to 13 residues. Germline CDR1 reads LNHNV; CDR2 reads YYDKDF (reference sequence). The germline V and J ends were trimmed by 0 bases and 12 bases, with 15 bases remaining between them. CDR3 loop: CATSRDYTDDRYF. Written as DNA, the CDR3 is TGTGCCACCAGCAGAGATTATACTGACGATAGGTACTTC. Based on the CDR3 plus reference TRBV15 and TRBJ2-7, the full variable domain is DAMVIQNPRYQVTQFGKPVTLSCSQTLNHNVMYWYQQKSSQAPKLLFHYYDKDFNNEADTPDNFQSRRPNTSFCFLDIRSPGLGDTAMYLCATSRDYTDDRYFGPGTRLTVT.

The rearrangement uses TRBV4-1 and TRBJ1-5, with D unclear. Germline V lookup: CDR1 MGHRA, CDR2 YSYEKL. The CDR3 sequence is 18 residues long. Trimming pared 4 bases from V and 6 bases from J, leaving 25 bases between. The DNA for the CDR3 is TGCGCCAGCAGCCCCACTGAGGGCGGAGCACTGGCAGGTCAGCCCCAGCATTTT. As protein: CASSPTEGGALAGQPQHF.

This clonotype occurred once. This may come from a read error, since a much larger clone is one base off. The chain recombines TRBV7-2 with TRBJ2-1; 7 nucleotides line up with TRBD2. J lost 6 bases, V lost 4 bases, and 9 bases had no gene match. This CDR3 region has 15 residues. Per the germline V gene, CDR1 is SGHTA and CDR2 is FQGNSA. CDR3 DNA sequence: TGTGCCAGCAGCTCGGGACTAACGGGGGGCAATGAGCAGTTCTTC. Protein: CASSSGLTGGNEQFF. The whole variable domain, filled in from reference TRBV7-2 and TRBJ2-1, reads GAGVSQSPSNKVTEKGKDVELRCDPISGHTALYWYRQSLGQGLEFLIYFQGNSAPDKSGLPSDRFSAERTGGSVSTLTIQRTQQEDSAVYLCASSSGLTGGNEQFFGPGTRLTVL.

With respect to this clonotype: A read error may explain this, as a much larger clone is one base away. The chain links TRBV20-1 to TRBJ2-1; 10 bases match TRBD2. The trim removed 7 bases at V and 0 bases at J, leaving 12 bases unmatched. The CDR3 contains 17 residues. CDR1 DFQATT and CDR2 SNEGSKA come from the germline V gene (reference sequence). For the CDR3, the DNA is TGCAGTGTCTTAACCCGACTAGCGGGTAGCTCCTACAATGAGCAGTTCTTC. This gives the protein CSVLTRLAGSSYNEQFF.

The rearrangement links TRBV6-2 or TRBV6-3 to TRBJ1-1; tentative D call: TRBD1 (6 bases). V gave up 5 bases and J gave up 1 base, with 17 bases separating them. Germline CDR1 reads MNHEY; CDR2 reads SVGEGT. The CDR3 is 16 amino acids. CDR3 in amino acids: CASSNKPGQPNTEAFF. CDR3 nucleotides: TGTGCCAGCAGTAACAAGCCAGGACAGCCGAACACTGAAGCTTTCTTT.

The rearrangement links TRBV20-1 to TRBJ1-1; 8 bases agree with TRBD1. Trimming at V came to 3 bases and at J to 4 bases, leaving 10 bases not matched to a gene. The CDR3 spans 15 residues. CDR1 and CDR2 from the germline V gene are DFQATT and SNEGSKA (reference sequence). The CDR3, as DNA: TGCAGTGCTAGGGACAGGGTTATTTGGTCCACTGAAGCTTTCTTT. This gives the protein CSARDRVIWSTEAFF.

In its sample, this clonotype was seen a few times. This chain uses TRBV6-5 with TRBJ2-3, with TRBD2 matching 8 bases. V was pared by 1 base and J by 0 bases, with 3 bases of the junction left unmatched. Germline CDR1 and CDR2: MNHEY and SVGAGI. The CDR3 sequence is 16 residues long. The CDR3 DNA follows: TGTGCCAGCAGTTACTTCATAGCGGGGAGCACAGATACGCAGTATTTT. This translates into CASSYFIAGSTDTQYF.

This chain links TRBV7-3 with TRBJ2-3; a possible D gene is TRBD2 (5 bases). The germline V gene has CDR1 SGHTA and CDR2 FQGTGA. V was trimmed by 2 bases and J by 4 bases, leaving 10 bases between them. The CDR3 contains 14 residues. The CDR3 reads CASSLRGDADTQYF. The CDR3 DNA reads as TGTGCCAGCAGCTTACGGGGAGACGCAGATACGCAGTATTTT. The full variable domain, with the rest looked up from reference TRBV7-3 and TRBJ2-3, is GAGVSQTPSNKVTEKGKYVELRCDPISGHTALYWYRQSLGQGPEFLIYFQGTGAADDSGLPNDRFFAVRPEGSVSTLKIQRTERGDSAVYLCASSLRGDADTQYFGPGTRLTVL.

This clonotype was detected once. The chain uses TRBV30 and TRBJ1-2; D gene uncertain. Between the trimmed V and J ends, which lost 4 bases and 5 bases, there was a span of 14 bases. CDR3 length: 13 amino acids. Germline V gene sequence: CDR1 GTSNPN, CDR2 SVGIG (reference sequence). The CDR3 here is CAWTAGRTYGYTF. In DNA form, the CDR3 reads TGTGCCTGGACCGCCGGACGGACTTATGGCTACACCTTC.

The chain employs TRBV5-5 and TRBJ1-6; 8 nucleotides agree with TRBD1. The CDR3 extends over 15 amino acids. The germline V gene has CDR1 SGHKS and CDR2 YYEKEE (reference sequence). The CDR3 DNA follows: TGTGTCGGCAGCAAGACAGGGGCCGGAGATTCACCCCTCCACTTT. This gives the protein CVGSKTGAGDSPLHF.

J is TRBJ2-5 and V is TRBV29-1; no clear D gene. Germline lookup yields CDR1 SQVTM and CDR2 ANQGSEA. V shed 5 bases and J shed 1 base, with 14 bases lying between them. The CDR3 runs to 14 residues. This CDR3 is CSVQAVLAQETQYF. In DNA form, the CDR3 reads TGCAGCGTTCAAGCAGTCCTCGCCCAAGAGACCCAGTACTTC.

V gene TRBV4-1 combines with J gene TRBJ2-1; possible D gene TRBD1, 6 bases. The CDR3 is made up of 16 amino acids. Trimming cost V 5 bases and J 2 bases, with 16 bases left between them. Germline lookup yields CDR1 MGHRA and CDR2 YSYEKL. The CDR3 loop is CASSITSGVTYNEQFF. The CDR3 coding sequence is TGCGCCAGCAGCATCACCTCAGGGGTCACCTACAATGAGCAGTTCTTC.

The sample holds many counts of this clonotype. V is TRBV4-3 and J is TRBJ2-1; TRBD2 agrees at 8 bases. The CDR3 is 17 residues long. The ends lost 4 bases at V and 0 bases at J; junction bases unmatched: 8. Germline V gene lookup returns CDR1 LGHNA and CDR2 YSLEER. CDR3 residues: CASSLFGGGSSYNEQFF. The DNA of the CDR3 is TGCGCCAGCAGCCTCTTCGGGGGGGGGAGCTCCTACAATGAGCAGTTCTTC.

The chain joins TRBV2 to TRBJ1-2; 8 bases fit TRBD1. CDR3 length: 13 amino acids. Germline CDR1 and CDR2: SNHLY and FYNNEI. Losses at the gene ends were 5 bases for V and 8 bases for J; bases not matched to a gene: 7. The CDR3 is CASSSTGGAGYTF. CDR3 in DNA: TGTGCCAGCAGTTCCACAGGGGGTGCAGGCTACACCTTC.

The chain joins TRBV6-5 to TRBJ2-7, with D perhaps TRBD1 (5 bases). V was clipped by 10 bases and J by 0 bases, with 13 bases between them. The CDR3 loop spans 13 amino acids. Germline-derived CDR1 and CDR2 are MNHEY and SVGAGI. In DNA, the CDR3 is TGTGCCACCTCTCAGGGATACTCCTACGAGCAGTACTTC. This codes for CATSQGYSYEQYF.

The chain uses TRBV29-1 and TRBJ2-1, with D perhaps matching TRBD2 (6 bases). Germline CDR1 and CDR2: SQVTM and ANQGSEA. The CDR3 covers 13 residues. V dropped 0 bases and J dropped 9 bases, with 12 bases sitting between them. The CDR3 DNA reads as TGCAGCGTTGAAGATCTTGGGGGGAGTGAGCAGTTCTTC. It yields the protein CSVEDLGGSEQFF.

The chain couples TRBV20-1 to TRBJ1-1; a possible D gene is TRBD1 (5 bases). The CDR3 consists of 12 residues. CDR1 and CDR2 (germline): DFQATT, SNEGSKA (reference sequence). Between the trimmed V and J ends, which lost 0 bases and 11 bases, there was a span of 13 bases. The CDR3 is CSARDGGGLAFF. The CDR3 coding sequence is TGCAGTGCTAGAGATGGTGGGGGGTTGGCTTTCTTT.

The chain joins TRBV5-1 to TRBJ2-7; 7 nucleotides match TRBD2. This CDR3 spans 15 amino acids. Trimming took 4 bases from V and 12 from J; bases not matched to a gene: 19. CDR1 is SGHRS and CDR2 is YFSETQ in the germline V gene. DNA of the CDR3: TGCGCCAGCAGCGCGAGTACCGGTGTGAGCGGCGGGAGGTACTTC. It is translated as CASSASTGVSGGRYF.

The V gene is TRBV10-3, the J gene TRBJ1-5; 8 nucleotides line up with TRBD1. The CDR3 loop spans 14 amino acids. The germline V gene has CDR1 ENHRY and CDR2 SYGVKD. Trimming cost V 3 bases and J 7 bases; bases outside gene matches: 5. The CDR3 here is CAISETGGLQPQHF. CDR3 sequence (DNA): TGTGCCATCAGTGAAACAGGGGGTTTACAGCCCCAGCATTTT.

The V and J genes are TRBV4-1 and TRBJ2-1; TRBD2 agrees at 12 bases. CDR3 length: 16 amino acids. Germline CDR1 reads MGHRA; CDR2 reads YSYEKL. After removal of 4 bases from V and 8 bases from J, the junction contained 9 bases not matched to a gene. The CDR3, as DNA: TGCGCCAGCAGCCGCTACGCTAGCGGGGGGGTGGATGAGCAGTTCTTC. This codes for CASSRYASGGVDEQFF.

A few counts support this clonotype. The chain links TRBV27 to TRBJ2-7, with TRBD1 as a possible D gene (5 bases). Germline values: CDR1 MNHEY, CDR2 SMNVEV (reference sequence). Deletions cut 6 bases from V and 7 bases from J, with 19 bases between. The CDR3 is 14 amino acids. The CDR3 spells CASSPGAGSWEQYF. For the CDR3, the DNA is TGTGCCAGCAGCCCCGGAGCAGGGTCCTGGGAGCAGTACTTC.